This T cell receptor beta chain stems from a study of blood T cell repertoires in COVID-19. Background on the study: Material from acute and convalescent COVID-19 was sourced from the United States, Italy and Spain.

Seattle patients were enrolled while actively infected and followed longitudinally. The V gene end was trimmed by 3 bases and the J gene end by 0 bases; junction bases not matched to a gene: 4. Germline V gene data show CDR1 as SGHAT and CDR2 as FQNNGV. The CDR3 covers 16 residues. Authors' analysis steps: Amplification of reference gene primers provided the estimated nucleated cell counts. Data came from immunoSEQ multiplex PCR; TCRdb stores just in-frame clones and leaves some out. The V and J calls and clone size were taken over from that table, and D and trimming were inferred from the DNA. The data contain about 280,000 clones, about 90% of them singletons.

The chain is built from TRBV11-2 and TRBJ1-3, with TRBD1 identical over 8 bases. This receptor was identified in a woman under 40 with COVID-19, enrolled during active disease. Sequencing was performed on peripheral blood. CDR3 coding DNA: TGTGCCAGCAGCTTGACAGGGGTCTCCTCTGGAAACACCATATATTTT. Its translation: CASSLTGVSSGNTIYF.